This TCR beta chain is from a study of vaccination and CD4 T cells after COVID-19. Study-wide context: Six males and four females constituted the convalescent cohort, two of whom were Hispanic. Sampling after COVID took place at a median of about 91 days (range 35 to 161) following diagnosis.

Concerning this clonotype itself: As yet, its antigen is unknown.

Treatment described: roughly 11-day PBMC culture with coronavirus spike peptide pools or control peptides (ViraFEST assay). Wells that each held a few million PBMCs were cultured with 9.5 to 10 IU/ml IL-2 and around 10 ug/ml peptide pools. The CDR3 length is 20 residues. V shed 3 bases and J shed 4 bases, with 29 bases lying between them. CDR1 SGDLS and CDR2 YYNGEE come from the germline V gene. An Oncomine TCR Beta short-read assay was used to sequence the DNA from cultured CD4+ T cells. In this case, cultured CD4+ T cells provided the extracted genomic DNA. MiXCR was run by TCRdb on the PCR reads, yielding one entry per CDR3 protein. There are about 13,000 distinct CDR3 sequences in the sample; over 25% occur only once, and around 20% lies in the top ten.

Sequencing was performed on CD4+ T cells from blood, cultured in vitro, taken before SARS-CoV-2 vaccination. This receptor was obtained from a human donor who received a COVID-19 vaccine. The gene calls are TRBV9 and TRBJ2-1; D remains unclear. The CDR3 DNA is TGTGCCAGCAGCGCAAGGCTTCTAGAATTGCCACTCAGAGCGTACAATGAGCAGTTCTTC. Translating gives CASSARLLELPLRAYNEQFF. The full variable domain, in which reference TRBV9 and TRBJ2-1 provide the parts outside the CDR3, is DSGVTQTPKHLITATGQRVTLRCSPRSGDLSVYWYQQSLDQGLQFLIQYYNGEERAKGNILERFSAQQFPDLHSELNLSSLELGDSALYFCASSARLLELPLRAYNEQFFGPGTRLTVL.